This T cell receptor (beta chain) was captured by sequencing in a study of T cell clonotyping in hematopoietic cell transplantation. Study-wide findings and caveats: Graft donor and pretransplant recipient Inverse Simpson Index values predicted broader posttransplant TCR diversity. Pathologically expanded recipient clonotypes increased progressively from day 30 to day 180 as diversity fell.

V lost 3 bases and J lost 7; bases outside the gene matches: 6. The CDR3 is 13 residues long. Germline-derived CDR1 and CDR2 are SGDLS and YYNGEE. Blood collection times were about day -28 and days 30, 100, 180 posttransplant. Method: immunoSEQ multiplex PCR; TCRdb's copy keeps in-frame clones and lacks some. The data hold around 13,000 clones, with about four fifths observed a single time. On this clone itself: Its antigen is unknown.

The material sequenced was PBMCs, taken 100 days after allogeneic stem cell transplant. This sequence was found in a female patient between 40 and 55 years old who had an allogeneic stem cell transplant from a related donor, so T cells may come from the graft donor. Some clones in this sample may be carry-over from other donors' samples. The genes are TRBV9 and TRBJ1-1; 7 nucleotides match TRBD1. DNA for the CDR3: TGTGCCAGCAGCGAAACAGGGGCGGGTGAAGCTTTCTTT. Translation: CASSETGAGEAFF.